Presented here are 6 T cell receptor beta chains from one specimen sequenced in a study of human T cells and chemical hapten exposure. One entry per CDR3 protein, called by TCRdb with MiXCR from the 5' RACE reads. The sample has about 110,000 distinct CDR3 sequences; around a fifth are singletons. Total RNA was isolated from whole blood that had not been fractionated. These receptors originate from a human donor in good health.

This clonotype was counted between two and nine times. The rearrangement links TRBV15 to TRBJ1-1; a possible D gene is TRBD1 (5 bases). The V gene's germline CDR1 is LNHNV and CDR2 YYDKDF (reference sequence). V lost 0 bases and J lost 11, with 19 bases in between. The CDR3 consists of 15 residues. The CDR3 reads CATSRDNRPRDYAFF. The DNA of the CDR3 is TGTGCCACCAGCAGAGATAACAGGCCACGAGATTACGCTTTCTTT. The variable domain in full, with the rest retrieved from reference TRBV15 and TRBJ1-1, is DAMVIQNPRYQVTQFGKPVTLSCSQTLNHNVMYWYQQKSSQAPKLLFHYYDKDFNNEADTPDNFQSRRPNTSFCFLDIRSPGLGDTAMYLCATSRDNRPRDYAFFGQGTRLTVV.

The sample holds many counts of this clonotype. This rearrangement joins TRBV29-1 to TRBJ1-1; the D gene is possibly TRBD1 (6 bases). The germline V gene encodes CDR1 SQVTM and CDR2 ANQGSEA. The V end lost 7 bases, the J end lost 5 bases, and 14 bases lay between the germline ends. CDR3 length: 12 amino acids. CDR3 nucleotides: TGCAGCGCAATACAGGGAGGGACTGAAGCTTTCTTT. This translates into CSAIQGGTEAFF.

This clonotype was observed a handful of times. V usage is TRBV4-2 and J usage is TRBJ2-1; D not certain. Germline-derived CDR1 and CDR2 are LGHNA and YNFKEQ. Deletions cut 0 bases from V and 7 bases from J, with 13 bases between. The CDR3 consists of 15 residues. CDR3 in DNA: TGTGCCAGCAGCCAAGAAGGTGGGCGCGTAAATGAGCAGTTCTTC. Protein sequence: CASSQEGGRVNEQFF.

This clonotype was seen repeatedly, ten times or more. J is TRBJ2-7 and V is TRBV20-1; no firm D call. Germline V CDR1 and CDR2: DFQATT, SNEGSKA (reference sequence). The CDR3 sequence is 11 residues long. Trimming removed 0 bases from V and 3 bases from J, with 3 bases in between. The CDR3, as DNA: TGCAGTGCTAGAGACAACTACGAGCAGTACTTC. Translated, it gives CSARDNYEQYF.

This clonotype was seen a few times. The CDR3: CASSVRGQKGEKLFF. CDR3 coding DNA: TGTGCCAGCAGCGTAAGGGGGCAAAAAGGAGAAAAACTGTTTTTT. The chain uses TRBV9 and TRBJ1-4; 7 bases are a match to TRBD1. This CDR3 region has 15 residues. Trimming at V came to 1 base and at J to 8 bases, leaving 8 bases not matched to a gene. CDR1 SGDLS and CDR2 YYNGEE come from the germline V gene.

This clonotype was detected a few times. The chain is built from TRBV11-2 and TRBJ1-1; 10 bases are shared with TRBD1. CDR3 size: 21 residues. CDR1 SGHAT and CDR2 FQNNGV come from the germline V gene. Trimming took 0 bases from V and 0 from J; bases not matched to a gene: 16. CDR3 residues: CASSLDPSGTGAGILNTEAFF. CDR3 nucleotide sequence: TGTGCCAGCAGCTTAGACCCCTCCGGGACAGGGGCTGGGATCTTGAACACTGAAGCTTTCTTT. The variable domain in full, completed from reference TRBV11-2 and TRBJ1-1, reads EAGVAQSPRYKIIEKRQSVAFWCNPISGHATLYWYQQILGQGPKLLIQFQNNGVVDDSQLPKDRFSAERLKGVDSTLKIQPAKLEDSAVYLCASSLDPSGTGAGILNTEAFFGQGTRLTVV.